The next 11 T cell receptor beta chains were all read from a single sample in a study of shared clonotypes between healthy human individuals. Clones were read by immunoSEQ multiplex PCR, and TCRdb kept only the in-frame ones, dropping some. The sample shows some 580,000 clones, roughly 98% of them seen only once. Only CD45RO-negative cells positively selected for CCR7 counted as naive CD8 cells, so terminally differentiated effector memory CD45RA+ cells were excluded. The sequenced material came from naive CD8+ T cells sorted from blood. These receptors were taken from a man under 40 in good health.

The chain has TRBV5-4 and TRBJ1-2; tentative D call: TRBD1 (5 bases). The V end lost 4 bases, the J end lost 8 bases, and 21 bases lay between the germline ends. The germline gives CDR1 SGHNT, CDR2 YYREEE (reference sequence). This CDR3 spans 15 amino acids. The CDR3 is CASSHWDRRTIGYTF. The CDR3 bases are TGTGCCAGCAGCCACTGGGACCGTAGGACTATAGGCTACACCTTC.

The rearrangement joins TRBV6-5 to TRBJ2-1; TRBD1 is a possible D gene (5 bases). V lost 1 base and J lost 8, with 9 bases in between. The CDR3 extends over 13 amino acids. CDR1 MNHEY and CDR2 SVGAGI come from the germline V gene. The CDR3 region is CASSYFVQDEQFF. CDR3 in DNA: TGTGCCAGCAGTTACTTTGTACAGGATGAGCAGTTCTTC.

The genes are TRBV13 and TRBJ2-7; no reliable D call. This CDR3 is built from 13 residues. CDR1 is PRHDT and CDR2 is FYEKMQ in the germline V gene (reference sequence). Trimming stripped 2 bases from V and 3 bases from J, with 8 bases between. For the CDR3, the DNA is TGTGCCAGCAGCTTAAGCGCCCGCTACGAGCAGTACTTC. Amino acid sequence: CASSLSARYEQYF.

The chain combines TRBV27 with TRBJ2-1, with D perhaps matching TRBD2 (6 bases). Germline V gene data show CDR1 as MNHEY and CDR2 as SMNVEV (reference sequence). This CDR3 region has 13 residues. Trimming removed 3 bases from V and 12 bases from J, with 15 bases in between. In nucleotides, the CDR3 is TGTGCCAGCAGTTTTTCCGGGACTCGTGGGCAGTTCTTC. As protein: CASSFSGTRGQFF.

V usage is TRBV28 and J usage is TRBJ1-2; D perhaps matches TRBD1 (5 bases). CDR3 length: 14 amino acids. In germline, CDR1 is MDHEN, CDR2 SYDVKM. V lost 8 bases to trimming and J lost 2 bases, with 15 bases between them. The CDR3 DNA follows: TGTGCCAGCGCGGTGATCGGGACCAACTATGGCTACACCTTC. Protein sequence: CASAVIGTNYGYTF.

The chain combines TRBV7-9 with TRBJ2-7, with 9 bases identical to TRBD1. V was clipped by 5 bases and J by 3 bases; unmatched bases: 8. The CDR3 totals 15 residues. The V gene's germline CDR1 is SEHNR and CDR2 FQNEAQ (reference sequence). The CDR3 loop is CASSLGGQGDYEQYF. CDR3 nucleotide sequence: TGTGCCAGCAGCCTTGGGGGACAGGGAGACTACGAGCAGTACTTC.

The V and J genes are TRBV27 and TRBJ2-7, with a possible D match to TRBD1 (6 bases). V was shortened by 5 bases and J by 0 bases, with 8 bases between the two germline ends. The CDR3 runs 13 residues. Per germline, CDR1 MNHEY and CDR2 SMNVEV (reference sequence). CDR3 sequence (DNA): TGTGCCAGCAGTAAGACAGGCTCCTACGAGCAGTACTTC. This gives the protein CASSKTGSYEQYF.

The chain joins TRBV5-4 to TRBJ1-1; D is possibly TRBD1 (6 bases). Germline lookup yields CDR1 SGHNT and CDR2 YYREEE (reference sequence). The V gene lost 1 base and the J gene lost 3 bases, with 10 bases spanning the gap. This CDR3 spans 14 amino acids. The chain's CDR3 is CASSLTGGYTEAFF. The CDR3 nucleotides are TGTGCCAGCAGCTTGACTGGGGGCTACACTGAAGCTTTCTTT.

The CDR3 spells CASSLRGSNQPQHF. The DNA for the CDR3 is TGTGCCAGCAGCCTCAGGGGGAGCAATCAGCCCCAGCATTTT. The chain joins TRBV14 to TRBJ1-5, with TRBD1 matching over 7 bases. J gave up 1 base and V 4 bases, and 1 base lay outside the gene matches. In germline, CDR1 is SGHDN, CDR2 FVKESK. The CDR3 is 14 residues long. The full variable domain, completed using reference TRBV14 and TRBJ1-5, is EAGVTQFPSHSVIEKGQTVTLRCDPISGHDNLYWYRRVMGKEIKFLLHFVKESKQDESGMPNNRFLAERTGGTYSTLKVQPAELEDSGVYFCASSLRGSNQPQHFGDGTRLSIL.

The rearrangement joins TRBV4-3 to TRBJ2-1, with D possibly TRBD2 on 5 matching bases. CDR1 LGHNA and CDR2 YSLEER come from the germline V gene. With 0 bases removed from V and 10 bases from J, the gap between germline ends came to 22 bases. The CDR3 length is 17 residues. DNA for the CDR3: TGCGCCAGCAGCCAAGATAGGGCCCGAGCCGGAACGGGGGAGCAGTTCTTC. Its translation is CASSQDRARAGTGEQFF.

The rearrangement links TRBV18 to TRBJ2-2, with 7 bases that match TRBD2. This CDR3 has 17 amino acids. The V gene's germline CDR1 is KGHSH and CDR2 LQKENI. The trim removed 2 bases at V and 3 bases at J, leaving 9 bases unmatched. The CDR3 reads CASSPSLGLADTGELFF. The CDR3 region has the DNA TGTGCCAGCTCACCAAGTTTAGGTCTAGCGGACACCGGGGAGCTGTTTTTT.